The clone carrying this TCR beta chain was counted between two and nine times. Its cognate antigen is unknown. Naive CD8 T cell sorting was performed on the CD8+CD4-CCR7+CD45RA+ phenotype. Methods described previously were used for bulk TCR libraries, and listed TCR primers were applied. TCRdb used MiXCR to reprocess the PCR reads, holding one entry per CDR3 protein. The data contain about 320,000 distinct CDR3 sequences, about 23% of them singletons. The record originates from a study of molecular identifiers for immune sequencing clone quantification. Findings and limits, study-wide: Clones exceeding 20 RNA copies carried over 98% of effector molecules but under 1% of naive-cell molecules. Among 1 million or so naive cells, as was reported, spiked Jurkat TCR RNA from one cell was detectable.

Germline V CDR1 and CDR2: SGHRS, YFSETQ. Trimming pared 0 bases from V and 5 bases from J, leaving 15 bases between. The CDR3 is 15 amino acids. The sequence was collected from a human donor in good health. Some libraries in this study had Jurkat cell RNA spiked in. The chain employs TRBV5-1 and TRBJ2-7; no clear D gene. The sample taken for sequencing was naive CD8+ T cells from blood, with Jurkat cell RNA spiked in. Regarding subset: FACS-sorted CD8+CD4-CCR7+CD45RA+ naive T cells. CDR3 region: CASSLGRGAVDEQYF. CDR3 sequence (DNA): TGCGCCAGCAGCTTGGGAAGAGGAGCCGTGGACGAGCAGTACTTC.